The TCR beta chain described here comes from a study of vaccination and CD4 T cells after COVID-19 (dated by TCRdb to between 2021 and 2022). As for the study more broadly: SARS-CoV-2 positivity had been established in the convalescent patients by nasal swab PCR, and mild disease was recorded in several of these patients and severe disease in one. In the convalescent cohort there were six males and four females, among whom were two Hispanic individuals, seven Caucasians, two Asians and one multiracial person. Participants got two doses of the Pfizer-BioNTech BNT162b2 vaccine (n=8) or two doses of the Moderna mRNA-1273 vaccine (n=2). Post-COVID blood samples from convalescent patients were collected a median of 101 days after diagnosis, with a range of roughly 30 to 170 days. The time from the second vaccine dose to post-vaccine blood sampling had a median of roughly 77 days and ranged from about 12 to 241 days. Culture stimuli were overlapping spike peptide pools from SARS-CoV-2 and from the common cold coronaviruses HCoV-NL63, HCoV-OC43 and HCoV-229E. Control cultures received a CEFX viral epitope pool as the positive control, an HIV-1 Nef peptide pool as the negative control, or no peptide. In roughly 11 COVID-19 convalescent patients and a few infection-naive healthy vaccine recipients, the spike-specific CD4+ TCR repertoire before mRNA vaccination was compared with the repertoire after mRNA vaccination. General conclusions and limits of the study: Nearly all vaccine-specific clones in convalescent patients (304 of 307) were mono-reactive for SARS-CoV-2 spike rather than cross-reactive with common cold coronaviruses. Among convalescent patients, a median approximately 88% of the SARS-CoV-2-reactive clones seen after vaccination appeared only after vaccination, which suggests priming specific to the vaccine. The median count of SARS-CoV-2-reactive clonotypes went up from 21 after infection to 38 after vaccination, although the change was not significant. Only a relatively small number of convalescent patients were included in the study, and early timepoints following natural infection were not analyzed.

The library was obtained by PCR. DNA from cultured CD4+ T cells was subjected to TCR sequencing with the Oncomine TCR Beta short-read assay at the Johns Hopkins FTIC core. The QIAamp micro DNA kit was used to extract genomic DNA from the cultured CD4+ T cells. Oncomine TCR Beta libraries from cultured CD4+ T cells were pooled using unique dual indexes and sequenced on an Illumina iSeq 100. In the authors' own workflow: Non-productive sequences were removed, and CDR3s that did not start with C, did not end with F or W, or were shorter than 7 amino acids were discarded. Antigen-specific clonotypes were identified using the MANAFEST web application through comparison of peptide-stimulated wells with reference and other culture wells. An FDR below 0.05, an odds ratio above 5, and a productive frequency above 0.1% in at least two of three replicate wells were required for clones to be considered positive. Cross-reactive clonotypes were defined as significantly expanded in both SARS-CoV-2 spike wells and at least one common cold coronavirus spike condition. Using R version 3.6.1, CDR3 homology was evaluated through Levenshtein distances (stringdist) along with unrooted phylogenetic trees (ape). TCRdb ran its own pipeline on the public reads, namely fastp trimming at Q25 and MiXCR clone calling, and kept in-frame beta chains. Each entry is one CDR3 protein sequence, shown with its most common DNA and genes. The V and J calls reflect TCRdb's pipeline rather than the authors' work. This sample lists about 19,000 distinct CDR3 sequences; around 23% were detected once. Of the sample, 7.8% falls within the top ten clones.

This clonotype was seen more than once but under ten times. Its antigen is still unknown. No base quality values were provided; no much bigger clone lies one nucleotide off. The sample's treatment or condition label is to be understood as: 10-day PBMC culture with coronavirus spike peptide pools or control peptides (ViraFEST assay). The study used the ViraFEST assay, which expanded antigen-specific T cells with peptide pools and then identified expanded clonotypes by TCR sequencing. Positive SARS-CoV-2 PCR tests in the convalescent patients dated from March to December 2020, before Alpha, Beta and Delta variants emerged in the United States. More than 1.5 million PBMCs per well were cultured in IMDM with approximately 5.5% human AB serum and around 10 IU/ml IL-2, plus 10 ug/ml peptide pools. Half of the culture medium was replaced with fresh IL-2-containing medium on days 3 and 7. Once the cells had been in culture for approximately 10 days, the EasySep CD4+ T cell isolation kit was used to isolate CD4+ T cells by negative selection. Ficoll-Paque Plus gradient centrifugation was used to isolate PBMCs from whole blood, and the isolated PBMCs were then either used fresh or cryopreserved at -140C. Culture conditions were generally each tested in triplicate wells.

From its cysteine to its phenylalanine, the CDR3 spans 13 amino acids. Here the CDR3 DNA is all that survives: 39 bases in frame from base 1. The CDR1 and CDR2 encoded by the germline V gene (reference sequence) are SEHNR and FQNEAQ. The junction shows trimming of 8 bases on V and 8 bases on J, plus 17 bases between the germline ends. The clonotype originates from a human donor with COVID-19. Material: cultured CD4+ T cells from blood. Here the chain combines TRBV7-9 and TRBJ2-3, with an unclear D gene assignment. The bases are TGTGCCAGCCTCGGCGTTGGGTTGGGTACGCAGTATTTT. Its coded protein is CASLGVGLGTQYF.